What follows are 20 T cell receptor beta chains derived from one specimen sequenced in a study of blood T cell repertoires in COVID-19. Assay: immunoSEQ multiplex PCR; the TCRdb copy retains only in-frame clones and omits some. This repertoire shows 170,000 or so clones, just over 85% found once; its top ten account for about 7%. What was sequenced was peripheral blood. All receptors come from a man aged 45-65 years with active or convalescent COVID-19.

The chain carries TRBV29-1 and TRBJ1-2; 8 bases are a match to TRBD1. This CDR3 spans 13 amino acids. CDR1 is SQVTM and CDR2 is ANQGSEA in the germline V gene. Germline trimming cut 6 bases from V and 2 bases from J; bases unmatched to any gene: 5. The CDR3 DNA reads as TGCAGCGTAGGACAGGGTAAAAACTATGGCTACACCTTC. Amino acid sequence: CSVGQGKNYGYTF. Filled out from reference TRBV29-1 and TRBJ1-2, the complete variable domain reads SAVISQKPSRDICQRGTSLTIQCQVDSQVTMMFWYRQQPGQSLTLIATANQGSEATYESGFVIDKFPISRPNLTFSTLTVSNMSPEDSSIYLCSVGQGKNYGYTFGSGTRLTVV.

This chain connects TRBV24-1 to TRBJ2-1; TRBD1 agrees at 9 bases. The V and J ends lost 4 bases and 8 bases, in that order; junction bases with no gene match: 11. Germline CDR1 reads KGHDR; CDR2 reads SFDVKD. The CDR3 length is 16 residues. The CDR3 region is CATSDRTGEERDEQFF. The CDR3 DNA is TGTGCCACCAGTGACAGGACAGGGGAGGAGAGGGATGAGCAGTTCTTC.

CDR3 residues: CASSLRGGDTDTQYF. As DNA, the CDR3 is TGTGCCAGCAGCTTGCGGGGGGGCGACACAGATACGCAGTATTTT. V and J are TRBV7-9 and TRBJ2-3, with 9 positions matching TRBD2. After removal of 3 bases from V and 2 bases from J, the junction contained 3 bases not matched to a gene. The CDR3 is 15 amino acids. Germline loops: CDR1 SEHNR, CDR2 FQNEAQ (reference sequence).

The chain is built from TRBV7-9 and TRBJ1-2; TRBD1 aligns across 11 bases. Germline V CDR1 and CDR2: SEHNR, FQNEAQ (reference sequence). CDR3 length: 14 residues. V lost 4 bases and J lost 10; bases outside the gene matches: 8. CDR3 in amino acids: CASSSGTGGLVYTF. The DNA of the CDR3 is TGTGCCAGCAGCTCAGGGACAGGGGGATTGGTCTACACCTTC. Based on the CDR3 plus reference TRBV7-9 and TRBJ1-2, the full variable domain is DTGVSQNPRHKITKRGQNVTFRCDPISEHNRLYWYRQTLGQGPEFLTYFQNEAQLEKSRLLSDRFSAERPKGSFSTLEIQRTEQGDSAMYLCASSSGTGGLVYTFGSGTRLTVV.

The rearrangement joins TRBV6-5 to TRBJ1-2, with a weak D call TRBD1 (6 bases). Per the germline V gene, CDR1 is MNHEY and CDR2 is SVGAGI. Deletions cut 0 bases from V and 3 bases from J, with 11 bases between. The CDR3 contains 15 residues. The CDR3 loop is CASSYSNRVDYGYTF. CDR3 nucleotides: TGTGCCAGCAGTTACTCGAACAGGGTGGACTATGGCTACACCTTC.

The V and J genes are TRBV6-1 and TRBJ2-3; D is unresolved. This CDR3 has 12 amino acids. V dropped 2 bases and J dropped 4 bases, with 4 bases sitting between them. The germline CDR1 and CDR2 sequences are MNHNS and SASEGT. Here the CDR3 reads CASSEFSDTQYF. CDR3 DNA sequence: TGTGCCAGCAGTGAATTCTCAGATACGCAGTATTTT.

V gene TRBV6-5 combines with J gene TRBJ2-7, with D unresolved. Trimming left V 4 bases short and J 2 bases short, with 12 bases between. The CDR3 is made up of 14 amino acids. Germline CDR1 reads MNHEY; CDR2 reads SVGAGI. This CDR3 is CASSSTRPPYEQYF. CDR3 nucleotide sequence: TGTGCCAGCAGTTCGACGCGGCCCCCCTACGAGCAGTACTTC.

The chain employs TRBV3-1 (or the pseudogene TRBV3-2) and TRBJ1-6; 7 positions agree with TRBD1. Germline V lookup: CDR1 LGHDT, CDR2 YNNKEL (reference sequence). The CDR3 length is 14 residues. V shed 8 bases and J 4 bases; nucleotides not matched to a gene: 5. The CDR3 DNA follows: TGTGCCAGCTCCCGACAGGGATATAATTCACCCCTCCACTTT. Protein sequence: CASSRQGYNSPLHF.

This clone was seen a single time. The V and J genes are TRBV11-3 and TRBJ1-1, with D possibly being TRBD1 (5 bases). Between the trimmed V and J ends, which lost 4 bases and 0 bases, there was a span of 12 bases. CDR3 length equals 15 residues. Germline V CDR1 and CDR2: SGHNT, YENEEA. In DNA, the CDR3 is TGTGCCAGCAGCTCACGGACACGTATGAACACTGAAGCTTTCTTT. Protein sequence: CASSSRTRMNTEAFF.

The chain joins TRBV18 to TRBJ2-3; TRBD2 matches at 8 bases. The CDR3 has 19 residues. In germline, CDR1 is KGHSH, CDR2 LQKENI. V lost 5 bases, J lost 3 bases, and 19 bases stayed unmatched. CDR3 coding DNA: TGTGCCAGCTCATTTCGATCATCAGAGGCCGGCGGGAGGACAGATACGCAGTATTTT. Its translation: CASSFRSSEAGGRTDTQYF.

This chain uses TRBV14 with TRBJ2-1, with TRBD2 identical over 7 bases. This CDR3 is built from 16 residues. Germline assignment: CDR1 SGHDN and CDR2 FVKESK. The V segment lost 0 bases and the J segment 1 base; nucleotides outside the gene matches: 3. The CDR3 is CASSQERGLSYNEQFF. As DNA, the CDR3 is TGTGCCAGCAGCCAAGAGCGGGGGTTATCCTACAATGAGCAGTTCTTC.

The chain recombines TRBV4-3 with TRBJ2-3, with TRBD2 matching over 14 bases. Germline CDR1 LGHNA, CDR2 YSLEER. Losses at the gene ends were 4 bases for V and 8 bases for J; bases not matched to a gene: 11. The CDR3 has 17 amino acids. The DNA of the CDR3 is TGCGCCAGCAGCCCAGAAAGGACTAGCGGGGGGTTGGGTACGCAGTATTTT. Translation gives CASSPERTSGGLGTQYF.

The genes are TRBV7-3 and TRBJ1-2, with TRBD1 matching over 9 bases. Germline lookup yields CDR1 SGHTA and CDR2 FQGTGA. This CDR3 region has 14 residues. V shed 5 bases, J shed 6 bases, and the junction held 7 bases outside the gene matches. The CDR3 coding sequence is TGTGCCAGCAGCAATACAGGGGGCAGTGATGGCTACACCTTC. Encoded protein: CASSNTGGSDGYTF.

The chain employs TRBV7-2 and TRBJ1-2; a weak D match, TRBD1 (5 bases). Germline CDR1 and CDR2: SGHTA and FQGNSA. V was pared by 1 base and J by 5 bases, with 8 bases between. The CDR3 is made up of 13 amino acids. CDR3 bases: TGTGCCAGCAGCTTAGACAGGATATATGGCTACACCTTC. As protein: CASSLDRIYGYTF.

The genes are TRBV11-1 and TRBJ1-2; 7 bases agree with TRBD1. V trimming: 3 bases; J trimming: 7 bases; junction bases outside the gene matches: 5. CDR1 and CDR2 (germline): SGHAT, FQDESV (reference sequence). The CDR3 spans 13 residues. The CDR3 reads CASSLSGGVGYTF. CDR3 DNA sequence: TGTGCCAGCAGCTTGTCAGGGGGAGTTGGCTACACCTTC.

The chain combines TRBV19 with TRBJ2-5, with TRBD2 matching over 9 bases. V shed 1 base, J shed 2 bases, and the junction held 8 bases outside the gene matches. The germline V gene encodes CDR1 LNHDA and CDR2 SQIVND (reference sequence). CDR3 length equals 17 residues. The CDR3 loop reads CASSIALAAGGQETQYF. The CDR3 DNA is TGTGCCAGTAGTATAGCCCTCGCTGCGGGGGGGCAAGAGACCCAGTACTTC.

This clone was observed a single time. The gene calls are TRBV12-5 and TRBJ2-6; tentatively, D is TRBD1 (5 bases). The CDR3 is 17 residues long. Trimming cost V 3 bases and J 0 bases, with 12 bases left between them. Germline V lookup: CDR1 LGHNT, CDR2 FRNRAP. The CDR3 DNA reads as TGTGCTAGTGGTTTAGGGGTCCTTAGCTCTGGGGCCAACGTCCTGACTTTC. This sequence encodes CASGLGVLSSGANVLTF.

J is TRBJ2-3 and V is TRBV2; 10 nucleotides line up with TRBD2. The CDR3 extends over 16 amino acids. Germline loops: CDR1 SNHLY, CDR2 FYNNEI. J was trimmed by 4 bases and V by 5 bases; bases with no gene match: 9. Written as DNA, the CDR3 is TGTGCCAGCAGTTCTCGGGCTAGCGGGGGCCCAGATACGCAGTATTTT. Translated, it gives CASSSRASGGPDTQYF.

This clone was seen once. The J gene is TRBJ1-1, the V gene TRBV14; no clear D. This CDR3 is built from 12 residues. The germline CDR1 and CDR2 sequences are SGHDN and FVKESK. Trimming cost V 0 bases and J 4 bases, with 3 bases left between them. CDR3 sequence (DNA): TGTGCCAGCAGCCAAGACGGCACTGAAGCTTTCTTT. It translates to CASSQDGTEAFF.

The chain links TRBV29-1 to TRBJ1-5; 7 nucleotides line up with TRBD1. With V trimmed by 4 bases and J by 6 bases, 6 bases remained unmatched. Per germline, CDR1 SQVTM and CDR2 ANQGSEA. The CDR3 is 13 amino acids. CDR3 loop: CSVGQGGGQPQHF. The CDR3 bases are TGCAGCGTTGGACAGGGAGGCGGTCAGCCCCAGCATTTT.